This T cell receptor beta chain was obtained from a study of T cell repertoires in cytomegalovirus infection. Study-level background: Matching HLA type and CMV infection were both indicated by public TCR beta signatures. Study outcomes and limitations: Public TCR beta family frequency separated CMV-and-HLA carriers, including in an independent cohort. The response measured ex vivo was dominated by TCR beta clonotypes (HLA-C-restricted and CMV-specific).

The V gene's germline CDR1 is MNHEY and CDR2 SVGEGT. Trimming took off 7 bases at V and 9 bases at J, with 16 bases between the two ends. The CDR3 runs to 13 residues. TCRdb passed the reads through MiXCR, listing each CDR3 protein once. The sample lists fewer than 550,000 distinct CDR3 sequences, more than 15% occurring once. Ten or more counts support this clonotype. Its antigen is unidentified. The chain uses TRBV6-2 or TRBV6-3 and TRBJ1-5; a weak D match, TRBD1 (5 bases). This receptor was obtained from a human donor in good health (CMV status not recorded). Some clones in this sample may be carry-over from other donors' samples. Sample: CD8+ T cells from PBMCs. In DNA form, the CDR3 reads TGTGCCAGCAAACTCAACAGGAGTTGGCCCCAGCATTTT. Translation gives CASKLNRSWPQHF.